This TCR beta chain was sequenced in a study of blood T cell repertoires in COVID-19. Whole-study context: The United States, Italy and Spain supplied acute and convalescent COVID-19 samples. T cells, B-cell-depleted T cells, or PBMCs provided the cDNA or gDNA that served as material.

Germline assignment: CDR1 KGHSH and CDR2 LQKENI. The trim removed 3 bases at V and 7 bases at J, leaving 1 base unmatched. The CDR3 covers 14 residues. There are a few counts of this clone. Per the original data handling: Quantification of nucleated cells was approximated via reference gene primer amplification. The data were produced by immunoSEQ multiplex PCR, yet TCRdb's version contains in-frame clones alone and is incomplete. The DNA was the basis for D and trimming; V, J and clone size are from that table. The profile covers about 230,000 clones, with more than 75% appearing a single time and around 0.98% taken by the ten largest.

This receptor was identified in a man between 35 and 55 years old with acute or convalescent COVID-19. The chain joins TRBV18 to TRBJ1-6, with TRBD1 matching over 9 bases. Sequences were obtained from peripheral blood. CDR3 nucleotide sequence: TGTGCCAGCTCACCGACAGGGGGAAATTCACCCCTCCACTTT. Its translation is CASSPTGGNSPLHF.